The entry below gives a single T cell receptor (beta chain) sequence along with its context. The data derive from a study of Tregs in tolerant kidney transplant recipients. Only in-frame clones appear in the TCRdb table, and some are missing; sequencing was by immunoSEQ multiplex PCR. This table has 15,000 to 19,000 clones, over 85% appearing once. V lost 1 base, J lost 3 bases, and 3 bases stayed unmatched. This CDR3 is 17 amino acids long. Germline CDR1 is SNHLY and CDR2 is FYNNEI. This TCR was sampled from a human donor in good health. The rearrangement links TRBV2 to TRBJ2-1; TRBD2 aligns across 13 bases. Material for sequencing was CD8+ T cells from blood. CDR3 protein: CASSEGTSGGIYNEQFF. The CDR3 DNA sequence: TGTGCCAGCAGTGAAGGGACTAGCGGGGGAATCTACAATGAGCAGTTCTTC. Using reference TRBV2 and TRBJ2-1 for the parts outside the CDR3, the full variable domain is EPEVTQTPSHQVTQMGQEVILRCVPISNHLYFYWYRQILGQKVEFLVSFYNNEISEKSEIFDDQFSVERPDGSNFTLKIRSTKLEDSAMYFCASSEGTSGGIYNEQFFGPGTRLTVL.